Listed below are T cell receptor beta chains from one sample, sequenced in a study of cytomegalovirus exposure and HLA in healthy donors. The repertoire was sequenced with immunoSEQ multiplex PCR; TCRdb's copy has only in-frame clones and lacks some. The sample carries more than 80,000 clones, about 88% recorded once. The source material was PBMCs. The receptors here all came from a woman between 18 and 29 years old in good health and CMV-seropositive. Each CDR3 is given with its conserved first and last residue. A D gene is named only where the DNA matches it firmly. Clone size is not always given. Where it is, it says once, few, many or a class for expanded clones.

clone_size d_call j_call v_call cdr3_nt cdr3_aa
. . TRBJ2-3 TRBV15 TGTGCCACCAGCGCCAGGGCGGAGCGCACAGATACGCAGTATTTT CATSARAERTDTQYF
. TRBD1 TRBJ1-1 TRBV6-5 TGTGCCAGCAGGGACAGGGGGACTGAAGCTTTCTTT CASRDRGTEAFF
. . TRBJ1-5 TRBV28 TGTGCCAGCAGACTACTTGCAGGGGTCACAAATCAGCCCCAGCATTTT CASRLLAGVTNQPQHF
. . TRBJ2-3 TRBV29-1 TGCAGCGTCCATGCACCGGGGTCAGGGGCAGATACGCAGTATTTT CSVHAPGSGADTQYF
. . TRBJ1-2 TRBV7-2 TGTGCCAGCAGCTCGGGGGGCAGGGGACCCAACTATGGCTACACCTTC CASSSGGRGPNYGYTF
. . TRBJ1-5 TRBV7-2 TGTGCCAGCAGCTTAGGGGGGTGGGAGGATCAGCCCCAGCATTTT CASSLGGWEDQPQHF
once . TRBJ2-3 TRBV18 TGTGCCAGCTCACCACCGGGACTTGTTTCTAGCACAGATACGCAGTATTTT CASSPPGLVSSTDTQYF
. TRBD2 TRBJ2-3 TRBV9 TGTGCCAGCAGCGACACTAGCGGGACTAGCACAGATACGCAGTATTTT CASSDTSGTSTDTQYF
. . TRBJ2-7 TRBV28 TGTGCCAGCAGACTAACAGGGTCCTACGAGCAGTACTTC CASRLTGSYEQYF
few . TRBJ1-1 TRBV7-2 TGTGCCAGCAGCCACGGACAGTTGAATGAAGCTTTCTTT CASSHGQLNEAFF
. TRBD2 TRBJ2-5 TRBV2 TGTGCCAGCAGAGAGAGCGGGGGGGTCCAAGAGACCCAGTACTTC CASRESGGVQETQYF
once . TRBJ2-1 TRBV7-6 TGTGCCAGCAGCTCACTGAATGAGCAGTTCTTC CASSSLNEQFF
. TRBD2 TRBJ2-7 TRBV4-1 TGCGCCAGCAGCCAAGGGACTAGCGGGAGCTCCTACGAGCAGTACTTC CASSQGTSGSSYEQYF
. . TRBJ1-2 TRBV7-9 TGTGCCAGCAGCTCGGAAAGGACAGTTGGGGTAGGAGGCTACACCTTC CASSSERTVGVGGYTF
few TRBD1 TRBJ2-2 TRBV7-9 TGTGCCAGCAGCCCGGACAGGGTGGTCACCGGGGAGCTGTTTTTT CASSPDRVVTGELFF
. . TRBJ1-1 TRBV6-1 TGTGCCAGCAGTGAAGTCTGGAGTGGGAACACTGAAGCTTTCTTT CASSEVWSGNTEAFF
. . TRBJ1-4 TRBV4-3 TGCGCCAGCAGCCCACAGACCGGGAGGGGTGAAAAACTGTTTTTT CASSPQTGRGEKLFF
once . TRBJ1-1 TRBV27 TGTGCCAGCAGTTTATACAGGGACCACACTGAAGCTTTCTTT CASSLYRDHTEAFF
. TRBD1 TRBJ1-1 TRBV5-4 TGTGCCAGCAGCCTCCGGGACAGGAGGATTACTGAAGCTTTCTTT CASSLRDRRITEAFF
once . TRBJ1-1 TRBV5-4 TGTGCCAGCAGCTTCCAAGGTCGGGGGTTGGGCACTGAAGCTTTCTTT CASSFQGRGLGTEAFF
. . TRBJ1-1 TRBV6-5 TGTGCCAGCAGTTACTCGTCAGGGGTGGCCACTGAAGCTTTCTTT CASSYSSGVATEAFF
. TRBD1 TRBJ1-5 TRBV2 TGTGCCAGCAGTGGAGACAGGGGCCTAAATCAGCCCCAGCATTTT CASSGDRGLNQPQHF
. . TRBJ2-3 TRBV28 TGTGCCAGCAGTTTACGACAGGGACTCACAGATACGCAGTATTTT CASSLRQGLTDTQYF
once TRBD2 TRBJ2-1 TRBV2 TGTGCCAGCAGTGAAGCGCCGACTAGCGGGGGTCTACAGAATGAGCAGTTCTTC CASSEAPTSGGLQNEQFF
. . TRBJ1-2 TRBV28 TGTGCCTCCGGGGGGGGGATAAACTATGGCTACACCTTC CASGGGINYGYTF
. . TRBJ2-2 TRBV4-1 TGCGCCAGCAGCCAATTTCCCGGGTCGAACACCGGGGAGCTGTTTTTT CASSQFPGSNTGELFF
. . TRBJ1-1 TRBV28 TGTGCCAGCAGTGGGGGAGGAGGGATGGGAAAAAGGATGAACACTGAAGCTTTCTTT CASSGGGGMGKRMNTEAFF
. . TRBJ2-3 TRBV9 TGTGCCAGCAGCGTATGGGGGGTGGAGGGCACAGATACGCAGTATTTT CASSVWGVEGTDTQYF
. TRBD2 TRBJ2-1 TRBV4-3 TGCGCCAGCAGCCGCTCGGGGGGGGATTACAATGAGCAGTTCTTC CASSRSGGDYNEQFF
. . TRBJ1-1 TRBV7-9 TGTGCCAGCAGCTTCGGACAAGGGGACACTGAAGCTTTCTTT CASSFGQGDTEAFF
. . TRBJ2-1 TRBV4-1 TGCGCCAGCAGCCAAATAGGGCAGGGGAGAACGGACAATGAGCAGTTCTTC CASSQIGQGRTDNEQFF
few TRBD1 TRBJ1-5 TRBV7-9 TGTGCCAGCAGCTTATGGGACAGCGGAAATCAGCCCCAGCATTTT CASSLWDSGNQPQHF
. . TRBJ1-4 TRBV5-6 TGTGCCAGCAGCTTGACAGGGAATAATGAAAAACTGTTTTTT CASSLTGNNEKLFF
. TRBD2 TRBJ2-5 TRBV6-1 TGTGCCAGCAGTGAAGTGGGACTAGCGGGGGGGCGAAAAGAGACCCAGTACTTC CASSEVGLAGGRKETQYF
. TRBD2 TRBJ2-5 TRBV9 TGTGCCAGCAGCGTGGCGGGGGGACACCAAGAGACCCAGTACTTC CASSVAGGHQETQYF
. . TRBJ1-2 TRBV7-2 TGTGCCAGCACCTTAGGACAGAAAGGCTACACCTTC CASTLGQKGYTF
once TRBD1 TRBJ2-3 TRBV5-4 TGTGCCAGCAGCTTGACAGGGGGCGCTAGCACAGATACGCAGTATTTT CASSLTGGASTDTQYF